Presented here are 7 T cell receptor beta chains from one specimen sequenced in a study of shared clonotypes between healthy human individuals. Data came from immunoSEQ multiplex PCR; TCRdb stores just in-frame clones and leaves some out. The repertoire consists of 2 million to 2.5 million clones, with 95% occurring once and the leading ten covering over 0.1%. Sequenced: naive CD4+ T cells sorted from blood. The subset denotes: CD45RA+ positively selected. The receptors were sampled from a man between 18 and 29 years old in good health.

The chain has TRBV10-3 and TRBJ1-2; tentatively, D is TRBD1 (5 bases). The CDR3 is 13 amino acids. The V end lost 10 bases, the J end lost 6 bases, and 18 bases lay between the germline ends. Germline V gene lookup returns CDR1 ENHRY and CDR2 SYGVKD. CDR3 in DNA: TGTGCCACCGAGGGTGGGGGTAGGAATGGCTACACCTTC. It specifies CATEGGGRNGYTF.

The chain employs TRBV7-9 and TRBJ2-5, with D perhaps TRBD2 (5 bases). V lost 3 bases, J lost 3 bases, and 17 bases lay in between. The germline V gene encodes CDR1 SEHNR and CDR2 FQNEAQ (reference sequence). The CDR3 contains 16 residues. The CDR3 nucleotides are TGTGCCAGCAGCTTTGATCTTTCACTAGTAGAAGAGACCCAGTACTTC. This gives the protein CASSFDLSLVEETQYF.

This sequence joins TRBV6-6 and TRBJ2-1; TRBD2 matches 12 bases. This CDR3 comprises 16 residues. The germline V gene encodes CDR1 MNHNY and CDR2 SVGAGI (reference sequence). The ends lost 5 bases at V and 7 bases at J; junction bases unmatched: 9. The CDR3 region is CASSHGLAGRANEQFF. In DNA, the CDR3 is TGTGCCAGCAGTCATGGACTAGCGGGAAGGGCAAATGAGCAGTTCTTC.

The CDR3 here is CASSGNMYQETQYF. As DNA, the CDR3 is TGTGCCAGCAGTGGGAACATGTACCAAGAGACCCAGTACTTC. The chain couples TRBV2 to TRBJ2-5, with no clear D. Between the trimmed V and J ends, which lost 4 bases and 0 bases, there was a span of 9 bases. Germline loops: CDR1 SNHLY, CDR2 FYNNEI. The CDR3 has 14 residues.

The V call is TRBV10-3, the J call TRBJ2-1; maybe TRBD2 (5 bases). Trimming cost V 11 bases and J 0 bases, with 11 bases left between them. This CDR3 is built from 13 residues. The germline V gene has CDR1 ENHRY and CDR2 SYGVKD. The CDR3 sequence is CAGGPSSYNEQFF. CDR3 nucleotides: TGTGCCGGAGGTCCAAGCTCCTACAATGAGCAGTTCTTC.

The rearrangement joins TRBV10-3 to TRBJ2-5; D is tentatively TRBD1 or TRBD2 (5 bases each). Between the trimmed V and J ends, which lost 6 bases and 2 bases, there was a span of 16 bases. Looked up from germline, CDR1 is ENHRY and CDR2 is SYGVKD. This CDR3 is built from 15 residues. CDR3 bases: TGTGCCATCAGAAAAGCGGACACCCCTCAAGAGACCCAGTACTTC. It specifies CAIRKADTPQETQYF.

A word on this clone: This same CDR3 is encoded by further DNA sequences in the sample. The CDR3 coding sequence is TGTGCCAGTAGTAACAGGAACACCGGGGAGCTGTTTTTT. This encodes CASSNRNTGELFF. The rearrangement joins TRBV19 to TRBJ2-2; no clear D. Germline CDR1 is LNHDA and CDR2 is SQIVND (reference sequence). V dropped 4 bases and J dropped 1 base, with 4 bases sitting between them. This CDR3 has 13 residues. Using reference TRBV19 and TRBJ2-2 for the parts outside the CDR3, the full variable domain is DGGITQSPKYLFRKEGQNVTLSCEQNLNHDAMYWYRQDPGQGLRLIYYSQIVNDFQKGDIAEGYSVSREKKESFPLTVTSAQKNPTAFYLCASSNRNTGELFFGEGSRLTVL.